This T cell receptor beta chain originates from a study of blood T cell repertoires in COVID-19. The wider study: T cells, B-cell-depleted T cells, or PBMCs provided the cDNA or gDNA that served as material.

Data came from immunoSEQ multiplex PCR; TCRdb stores just in-frame clones and leaves some out. This table has over 40,000 clones, around 84% appearing once. The sequenced material came from peripheral blood. This sequence originates from a man aged 80 or over with active COVID-19.

The CDR3 loop is CAQEAMGYQETQYF. In DNA, the CDR3 is TGTGCCCAAGAGGCGATGGGTTACCAAGAGACCCAGTACTTC. This rearrangement joins TRBV30 to TRBJ2-5; D ambiguous. Germline V CDR1 and CDR2: GTSNPN, SVGIG (reference sequence). This CDR3 region has 14 residues. V was pared by 8 bases and J by 0 bases, with 16 bases between.